A selection of T cell receptor beta chains follows, all from one sample in a study of T-cell reconstitution after alpha-beta-depleted transplantation in children. In TCRdb, the PCR reads were re-called with MiXCR into one record per CDR3 protein. The sample yields about 72,000 distinct CDR3 sequences, around 6.6% seen once. The specimen comprised PBMCs from the stem cell graft donor, sampled from the stem cell graft. The source is a human donor who donated a stem cell graft to a child with acute lymphoblastic leukemia. Each CDR3 is given with its conserved first and last residue. Each record gives: D gene, clone size, V gene, J gene, CDR3 DNA, CDR3 protein. D genes are given only for firm matches. Some rows have no size entry. The others give once, few or many, or a class for an expanded clone.

.	many	TRBV4-1	TRBJ2-1	TGCGCCAGCAGCCAAGAGGACTTCTACAATGAGCAGTTCTTC	CASSQEDFYNEQFF
.	many	TRBV12-5	TRBJ1-3	TGTGCTAGTGGTTCCGGACCTGGAAACACCATATATTTT	CASGSGPGNTIYF
.	many	TRBV4-3	TRBJ1-6	TGCGCCAGCAGCCAAACAGCCTTCGCTTCACCCCTCCACTTT	CASSQTAFASPLHF
.	once	TRBV11-2	TRBJ2-3	TGTGCCAGCAGCAGGTCCTCGGTTAGGGGCCCGTCGAGCACAGATACGCAGTATTTT	CASSRSSVRGPSSTDTQYF
TRBD2	many	TRBV7-2	TRBJ2-1	TGTGCCAGCAGCTCACCCCTAGCGGGACTAGCGCACAATGAGCAGTTCTTC	CASSSPLAGLAHNEQFF
TRBD1	.	TRBV9	TRBJ1-1	TGTGCCAGCAGCGTAGTGGACAGGGGGAACACTGAAGCTTTCTTT	CASSVVDRGNTEAFF
TRBD2	many	TRBV5-1	TRBJ2-3	TGCGCCAGCACAGCGGGAGGGCCTAGGAGAGATACGCAGTATTTT	CASTAGGPRRDTQYF
.	many	TRBV7-3	TRBJ1-1	TGTGCCAGCAGCTCCTTCACCGGGACGGAAGCTTTCTTT	CASSSFTGTEAFF
.	.	TRBV6-2/TRBV6-3	TRBJ2-3	TGTGCCAGCCTTGGGCTGTACACAGATACGCAGTATTTT	CASLGLYTDTQYF
TRBD2	many	TRBV5-6	TRBJ2-1	TGTGCCAGCAGCCCCCCGGGACTAGCGGATTACAATGAGCAGTTCTTC	CASSPPGLADYNEQFF
.	many	TRBV4-3	TRBJ1-5	TGCGTCAGCAGCCAAGAACGGGCACATAGCAATCAGCCCCAGCATTTT	CVSSQERAHSNQPQHF
TRBD1	.	TRBV5-6	TRBJ2-7	TGTGCCAGCAGCTTGTGGGGACAGAAAAGGGACGAGCAGTACTTC	CASSLWGQKRDEQYF
.	many	TRBV10-2	TRBJ1-6	TGCGCCAGCAGTGAGCCGACAGCTGCCCTCCACTTT	CASSEPTAALHF
.	many	TRBV14	TRBJ1-2	TGTGCCAGCAGCCAAGAGAGGGAATATGGCTACACCTTC	CASSQEREYGYTF
.	many	TRBV5-5	TRBJ1-2	TGTGCCAGCAGCTTAGAAGCAGTTAACTATGGCTACACCTTC	CASSLEAVNYGYTF
TRBD1	few	TRBV27	TRBJ1-2	TGTGCCAGCAGTTTATCGACAGGGGCCTATGGCTACACCTTC	CASSLSTGAYGYTF
TRBD1	many	TRBV10-2	TRBJ1-5	TGCGCCAGCAGTGAGGAGGGGGCGCATCAGCCCCAGCATTTT	CASSEEGAHQPQHF
TRBD1	.	TRBV29-1	TRBJ1-1	TGCAGCGTCGGATCCCCGGGACAGGGGGTGAAGGCTTTCTTT	CSVGSPGQGVKAFF
.	many	TRBV29-1	TRBJ1-2	TGCAGCGTGGGGAGGACCTCAACCTTAGGCTACACCTTC	CSVGRTSTLGYTF
TRBD1	.	TRBV28	TRBJ1-1	TGTGCCAGCAGTAGTCCGGGACAGGGGGCGCGCACTGAAGCTTTCTTT	CASSSPGQGARTEAFF
TRBD1	many	TRBV6-5	TRBJ1-1	TGTGCCAGCAGTATCGACAGGGGTAGGGACACTGAAGCTTTCTTT	CASSIDRGRDTEAFF
.	.	TRBV29-1	TRBJ2-5	TGCAGCGTGAGCTGCCAGGAAGAGACCCAGTACTTC	CSVSCQEETQYF
.	many	TRBV12-3/TRBV12-4	TRBJ1-2	TGTGCCAGCAGTTTCGGCAGCTCTAACTATGGCTACACCTTC	CASSFGSSNYGYTF
.	few	TRBV6-6	TRBJ1-3	TGTGCCAGCAGTTATGGGACTGTAGGAAACACCATATATTTT	CASSYGTVGNTIYF